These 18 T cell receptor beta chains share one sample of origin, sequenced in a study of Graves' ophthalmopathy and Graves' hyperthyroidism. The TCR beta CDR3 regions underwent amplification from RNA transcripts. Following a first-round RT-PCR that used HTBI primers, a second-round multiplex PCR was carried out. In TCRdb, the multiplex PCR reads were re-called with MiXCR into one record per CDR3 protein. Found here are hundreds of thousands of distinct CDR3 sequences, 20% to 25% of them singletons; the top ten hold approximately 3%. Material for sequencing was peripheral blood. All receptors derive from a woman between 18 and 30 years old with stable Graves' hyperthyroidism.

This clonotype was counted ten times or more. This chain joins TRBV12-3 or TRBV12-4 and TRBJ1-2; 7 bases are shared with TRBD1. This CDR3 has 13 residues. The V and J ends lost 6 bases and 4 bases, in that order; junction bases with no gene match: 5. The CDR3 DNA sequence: TGTGCCAGCAGCCTTCAGGGGGGCTATGGCTACACCTTC. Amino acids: CASSLQGGYGYTF.

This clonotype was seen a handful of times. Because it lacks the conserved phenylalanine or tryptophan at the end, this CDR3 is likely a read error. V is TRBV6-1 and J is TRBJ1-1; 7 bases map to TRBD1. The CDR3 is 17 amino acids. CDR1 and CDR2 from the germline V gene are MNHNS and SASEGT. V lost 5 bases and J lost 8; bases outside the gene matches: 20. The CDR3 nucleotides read TGTGCCAGCAGTCATATGCCGGGACAGACTATGATCACCGAAGCTTTCTTG. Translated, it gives CASSHMPGQTMITEAFL.

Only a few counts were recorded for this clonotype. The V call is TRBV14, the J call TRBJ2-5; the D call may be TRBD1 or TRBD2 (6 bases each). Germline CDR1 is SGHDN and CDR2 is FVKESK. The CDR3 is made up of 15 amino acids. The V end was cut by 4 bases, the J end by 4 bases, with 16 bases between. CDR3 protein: CASSRGANWGETQYF. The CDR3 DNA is TGTGCCAGCAGCCGGGGGGCGAACTGGGGAGAGACCCAGTACTTC.

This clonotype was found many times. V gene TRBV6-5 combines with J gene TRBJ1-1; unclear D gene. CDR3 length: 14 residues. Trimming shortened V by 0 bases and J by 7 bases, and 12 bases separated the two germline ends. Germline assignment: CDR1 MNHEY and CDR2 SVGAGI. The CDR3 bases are TGTGCCAGCAGTTACTCGAGGGTGCAGGATGAAGCTTTCTTT. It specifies CASSYSRVQDEAFF.

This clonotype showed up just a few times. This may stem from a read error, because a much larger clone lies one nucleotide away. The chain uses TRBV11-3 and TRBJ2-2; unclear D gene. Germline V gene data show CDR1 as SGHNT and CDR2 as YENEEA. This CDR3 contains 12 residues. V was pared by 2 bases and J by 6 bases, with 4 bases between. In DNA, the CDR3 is TGTGCCAGCAGCTTATATCCCGGGGAGCTGTTTTTT. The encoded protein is CASSLYPGELFF. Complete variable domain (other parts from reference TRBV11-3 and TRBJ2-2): EAGVVQSPRYKIIEKKQPVAFWCNPISGHNTLYWYLQNLGQGPELLIRYENEEAVDDSQLPKDRFSAERLKGVDSTLKIQPAELGDSAVYLCASSLYPGELFFGEGSRLTVL.

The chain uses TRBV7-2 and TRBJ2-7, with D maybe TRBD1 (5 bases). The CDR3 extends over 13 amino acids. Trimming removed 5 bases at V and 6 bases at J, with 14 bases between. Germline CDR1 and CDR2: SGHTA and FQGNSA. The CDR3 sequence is CASSPQTASEQYF. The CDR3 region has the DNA TGTGCCAGCAGCCCCCAGACAGCCTCCGAGCAGTACTTC.

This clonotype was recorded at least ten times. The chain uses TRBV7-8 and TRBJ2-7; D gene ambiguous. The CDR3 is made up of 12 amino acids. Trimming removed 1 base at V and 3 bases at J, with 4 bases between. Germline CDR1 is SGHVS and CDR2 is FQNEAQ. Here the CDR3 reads CASSLDFYEQYF. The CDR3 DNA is TGTGCCAGCAGCTTAGACTTCTACGAGCAGTACTTC.

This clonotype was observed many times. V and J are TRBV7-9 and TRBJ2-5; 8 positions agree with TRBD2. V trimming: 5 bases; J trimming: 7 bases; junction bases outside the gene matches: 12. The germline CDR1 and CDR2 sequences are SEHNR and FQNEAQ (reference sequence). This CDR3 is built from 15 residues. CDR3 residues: CASSNSGGSGMTQYF. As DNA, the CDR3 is TGTGCCAGCAGCAACAGCGGCGGTAGCGGGATGACCCAGTACTTC.

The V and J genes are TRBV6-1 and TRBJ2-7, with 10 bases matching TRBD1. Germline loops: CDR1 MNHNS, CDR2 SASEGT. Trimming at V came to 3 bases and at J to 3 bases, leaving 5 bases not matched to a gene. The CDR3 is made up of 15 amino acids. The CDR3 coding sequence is TGTGCCAGCAGTGACCCCGGGACAGGGGACTACGAGCAGTACTTC. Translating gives CASSDPGTGDYEQYF.

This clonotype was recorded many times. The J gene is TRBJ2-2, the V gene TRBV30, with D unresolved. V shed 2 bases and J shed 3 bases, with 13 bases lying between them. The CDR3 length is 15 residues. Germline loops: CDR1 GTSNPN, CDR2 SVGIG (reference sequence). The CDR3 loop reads CAWSTSSSHTGELFF. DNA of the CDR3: TGTGCCTGGAGTACTTCGAGCTCGCACACCGGGGAGCTGTTTTTT.

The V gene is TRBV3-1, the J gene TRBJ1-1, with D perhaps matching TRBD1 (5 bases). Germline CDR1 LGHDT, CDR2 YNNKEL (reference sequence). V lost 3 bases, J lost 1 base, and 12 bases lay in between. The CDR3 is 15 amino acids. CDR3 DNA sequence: TGTGCCAGCAGCCAGGTTGGGCAGGGGAACACTGAAGCTTTCTTT. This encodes CASSQVGQGNTEAFF.

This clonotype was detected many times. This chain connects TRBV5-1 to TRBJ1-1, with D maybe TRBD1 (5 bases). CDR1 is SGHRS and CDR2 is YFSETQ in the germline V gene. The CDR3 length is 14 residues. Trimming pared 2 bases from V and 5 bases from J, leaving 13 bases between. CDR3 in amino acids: CASSFGSGRTEAFF. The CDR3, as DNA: TGCGCCAGCAGCTTCGGTTCAGGGAGGACTGAAGCTTTCTTT.

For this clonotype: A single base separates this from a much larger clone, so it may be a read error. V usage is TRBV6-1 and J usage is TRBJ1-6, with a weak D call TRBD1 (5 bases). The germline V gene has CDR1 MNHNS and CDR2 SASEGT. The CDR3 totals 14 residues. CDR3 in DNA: TGTGCCAGCAGAGGGGCTATAGTAAATTCACCCCTCTACTTT. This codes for CASRGAIVNSPLYF.

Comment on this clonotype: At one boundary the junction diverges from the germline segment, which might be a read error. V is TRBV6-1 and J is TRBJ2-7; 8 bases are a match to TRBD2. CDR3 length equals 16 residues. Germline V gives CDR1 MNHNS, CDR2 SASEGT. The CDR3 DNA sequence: TGTGCCAGCAGTGAAGGAGGACTAGCTGTTTCCTACGAGCAGTGGTTC. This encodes CASSEGGLAVSYEQWF.

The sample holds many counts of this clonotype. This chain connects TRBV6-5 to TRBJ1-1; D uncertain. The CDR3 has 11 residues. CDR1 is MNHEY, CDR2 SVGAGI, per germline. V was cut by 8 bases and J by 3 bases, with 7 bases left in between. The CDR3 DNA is TGTGCCAGCGGACGGGACACTGAAGCTTTCTTT. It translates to CASGRDTEAFF.

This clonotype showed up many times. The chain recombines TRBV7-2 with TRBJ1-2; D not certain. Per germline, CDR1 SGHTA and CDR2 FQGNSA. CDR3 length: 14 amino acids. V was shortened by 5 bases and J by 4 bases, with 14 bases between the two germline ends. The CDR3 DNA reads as TGTGCCAGCAGCCCGGGGAGGTTTCGCTATGGCTACACCTTC. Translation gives CASSPGRFRYGYTF.

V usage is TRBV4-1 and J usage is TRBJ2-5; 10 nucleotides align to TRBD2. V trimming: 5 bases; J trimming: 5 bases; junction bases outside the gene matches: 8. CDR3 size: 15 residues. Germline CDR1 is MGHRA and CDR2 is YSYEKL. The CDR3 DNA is TGCGCCAGCAGCTACACTAGCGGGGATAGTGAGACCCAGTACTTC. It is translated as CASSYTSGDSETQYF.

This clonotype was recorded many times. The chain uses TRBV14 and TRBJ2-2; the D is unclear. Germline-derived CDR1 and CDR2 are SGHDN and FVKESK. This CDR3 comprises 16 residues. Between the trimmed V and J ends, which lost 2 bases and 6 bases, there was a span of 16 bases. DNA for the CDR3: TGTGCCAGCAGCCAAAGATTTCTCCGTGGCGCCGGGGAGCTGTTTTTT. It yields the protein CASSQRFLRGAGELFF.